A single sample gave rise to the 20 T cell receptor beta chains below, sequenced in a study of blood T cell repertoires in COVID-19. The method was immunoSEQ multiplex PCR; TCRdb's version includes in-frame clones alone and lacks a portion of them. The sample consists of approximately 170,000 clones, roughly four fifths of them appearing once. The sample comprised peripheral blood. Receptor source: a man between 60 and 70 years old with active or convalescent COVID-19.

The chain combines TRBV6-5 with TRBJ1-2; D not certain. V was pared by 7 bases and J by 2 bases, with 11 bases between. This CDR3 has 13 amino acids. CDR1 and CDR2 (germline): MNHEY, SVGAGI. CDR3 residues: CASTPGLNYGYTF. The CDR3 bases are TGTGCCAGCACCCCAGGACTGAACTATGGCTACACCTTC.

The rearrangement links TRBV7-2 to TRBJ1-1; no clear D gene. Between the trimmed V and J ends, which lost 5 bases and 0 bases, there was a span of 7 bases. CDR3 length equals 13 residues. CDR1 and CDR2 from the germline V gene are SGHTA and FQGNSA. The CDR3 DNA follows: TGTGCCAGCAGCACAACCATGAACACTGAAGCTTTCTTT. This encodes CASSTTMNTEAFF.

The V and J genes are TRBV5-1 and TRBJ2-1; 10 nucleotides match TRBD2. J lost 0 bases, V lost 9 bases, and 12 bases had no gene match. The CDR3 is 17 amino acids. CDR1 and CDR2 (germline): SGHRS, YFSETQ. The CDR3 DNA reads as TGCGCCACCGGCCCAGGTCTAGCGGGGGACTCCTACAATGAGCAGTTCTTC. Protein sequence: CATGPGLAGDSYNEQFF. The entire variable domain, with the rest obtained from reference TRBV5-1 and TRBJ2-1, is as follows: KAGVTQTPRYLIKTRGQQVTLSCSPISGHRSVSWYQQTPGQGLQFLFEYFSETQRNKGNFPGRFSGRQFSNSRSEMNVSTLELGDSALYLCATGPGLAGDSYNEQFFGPGTRLTVL.

CDR3: CASSLFSSEAFF. CDR3 DNA: TGTGCCAGCAGCTTATTTAGCTCAGAAGCTTTCTTT. The chain links TRBV7-2 to TRBJ1-1; D is uncertain. CDR1 and CDR2 from the germline V gene are SGHTA and FQGNSA. The V and J ends lost 2 bases and 8 bases respectively, with 9 bases between them. This CDR3 region has 12 residues.

V is TRBV20-1 and J is TRBJ1-3, with D unclear. V lost 3 bases and J 0 bases, leaving 6 bases between the germline ends. From germline, CDR1 is DFQATT and CDR2 SNEGSKA (reference sequence). CDR3 size: 13 residues. The CDR3 reads CSASPGSGNTIYF. The CDR3 nucleotides are TGCAGTGCTAGTCCGGGCTCTGGAAACACCATATATTTT.

This rearrangement joins TRBV24-1 to TRBJ2-7; the match to TRBD1 covers 11 bases. Per the germline V gene, CDR1 is KGHDR and CDR2 is SFDVKD. CDR3 length equals 15 residues. V lost 6 bases, J lost 3 bases, and 6 bases stayed unmatched. Written as DNA, the CDR3 is TGTGCCACCAGTACGGGACAGGGGGTTAACTACGAGCAGTACTTC. It specifies CATSTGQGVNYEQYF.

The sample holds a few counts of this clone. The V gene is TRBV3-1 (or the pseudogene TRBV3-2), the J gene TRBJ1-2; D is possibly TRBD1 (5 bases). The CDR3 contains 14 residues. In germline, CDR1 is LGHDT, CDR2 YNNKEL (reference sequence). V lost 4 bases to trimming and J lost 6 bases, with 15 bases between them. The CDR3 nucleotides are TGTGCCAGCAGCCGGGCGGGGGGAATGCATGGCTACACCTTC. This encodes CASSRAGGMHGYTF.

The V gene is TRBV6-5, the J gene TRBJ2-7, with 7 nucleotides matching TRBD1. V gave up 6 bases and J gave up 3 bases; unmatched junction bases: 8. Germline V gives CDR1 MNHEY, CDR2 SVGAGI. This CDR3 spans 14 amino acids. The CDR3 loop reads CASSNPGQSYEQYF. Written as DNA, the CDR3 is TGTGCCAGCAGCAACCCGGGACAGAGCTACGAGCAGTACTTC.

V gene TRBV11-1 combines with J gene TRBJ2-3; TRBD1 is a possible D gene (5 bases). Per the germline V gene, CDR1 is SGHAT and CDR2 is FQDESV (reference sequence). The V end lost 4 bases, the J end lost 5 bases, and 10 bases lay between the germline ends. The CDR3 consists of 13 residues. The CDR3 loop reads CASSSSGIDTQYF. The CDR3 nucleotides are TGTGCCAGCAGCTCTTCAGGGATAGATACGCAGTATTTT.

The chain couples TRBV7-9 to TRBJ1-2; the D gene is possibly TRBD1 (6 bases). V was pared by 0 bases and J by 4 bases, with 6 bases between. Germline loops: CDR1 SEHNR, CDR2 FQNEAQ (reference sequence). This CDR3 is built from 13 residues. The CDR3 spells CASSLAQGYGYTF. CDR3 bases: TGTGCCAGCAGCTTAGCACAGGGCTATGGCTACACCTTC.

The chain has TRBV28 and TRBJ2-7, with TRBD2 identical over 10 bases. Germline assignment: CDR1 MDHEN and CDR2 SYDVKM. V lost 3 bases to trimming and J lost 5 bases; unmatched junction nucleotides: 19. The CDR3 extends over 19 amino acids. CDR3: CASSLTGGLAGGPTDEQYF. Written as DNA, the CDR3 is TGTGCCAGCAGTTTGACGGGCGGGTTAGCGGGAGGTCCTACCGACGAGCAGTACTTC.

V and J are TRBV5-3 and TRBJ1-2; 9 positions agree with TRBD1. TRBV5-3 carries the ORF label, with uncertain function. The length of the CDR3 is 15 residues. V gave up 3 bases and J gave up 2 bases; unmatched junction bases: 5. CDR3 sequence: CARSSRDRANYGYTF. The CDR3 bases are TGTGCCAGAAGCTCCAGGGACAGGGCCAACTATGGCTACACCTTC.

The CDR3: CATSRDLGGETQYF. The CDR3 nucleotides are TGTGCCACCAGCAGAGATCTGGGGGGAGAGACCCAGTACTTC. The chain has TRBV15 and TRBJ2-5, with D maybe TRBD2 (6 bases). The CDR3 extends over 14 amino acids. The germline V gene has CDR1 LNHNV and CDR2 YYDKDF (reference sequence). The V gene lost 0 bases and the J gene lost 4 bases, with 9 bases spanning the gap.

The rearrangement joins TRBV5-1 to TRBJ1-2; 11 bases align to TRBD1. There are 14 residues in the CDR3. Germline CDR1 reads SGHRS; CDR2 reads YFSETQ. J was trimmed by 7 bases and V by 4 bases; bases with no gene match: 6. In DNA, the CDR3 is TGCGCCAGCAGCCCTGGACAGGGGGCGACTGGCTACACCTTC. It is translated as CASSPGQGATGYTF.

A single count supports this clone. CDR3 sequence (DNA): TGTGCCAGCAGTTACCAGGGACTAGTTTCGGCCAGTGAGCAGTTCTTC. Its protein product is CASSYQGLVSASEQFF. The chain employs TRBV6-6 and TRBJ2-1; 8 nucleotides align to TRBD2. The CDR3 has 16 amino acids. The V segment lost 2 bases and the J segment 9 bases; nucleotides outside the gene matches: 12. Germline loops: CDR1 MNHNY, CDR2 SVGAGI (reference sequence).

V usage is TRBV11-3 and J usage is TRBJ2-4; 7 nucleotides agree with TRBD2. This CDR3 spans 14 amino acids. The junction had 6 bases not matched to a gene; V was cut back by 2 bases and J by 8 bases. Germline V gene lookup returns CDR1 SGHNT and CDR2 YENEEA. The CDR3 here is CASSLSGRQDIQYF. The CDR3 nucleotides read TGTGCCAGCAGCTTATCCGGGAGGCAAGACATTCAGTACTTC.

V gene TRBV6-6 combines with J gene TRBJ1-4, with 10 bases that match TRBD1. After removal of 6 bases from V and 6 bases from J, the junction contained 4 bases not matched to a gene. CDR1 is MNHNY and CDR2 is SVGAGI in the germline V gene (reference sequence). CDR3 length equals 14 residues. The CDR3 coding sequence is TGTGCCAGCAGCCCCGGGACAGGGGATGAAAAACTGTTTTTT. Protein product: CASSPGTGDEKLFF.

This rearrangement joins TRBV2 to TRBJ2-1; D is uncertain. Germline CDR1 and CDR2: SNHLY and FYNNEI. This CDR3 comprises 15 residues. Between the trimmed V and J ends, which lost 3 bases and 5 bases, there was a span of 14 bases. CDR3 residues: CASSDVERIDNEQFF. Here the CDR3 DNA reads TGTGCCAGCAGTGATGTGGAGAGAATTGACAATGAGCAGTTCTTC.

The chain links TRBV7-9 to TRBJ2-1; TRBD2 matches 13 bases. There are 19 residues in the CDR3. Germline trimming cut 5 bases from V and 3 bases from J; bases unmatched to any gene: 13. The V gene's germline CDR1 is SEHNR and CDR2 FQNEAQ (reference sequence). CDR3 nucleotide sequence: TGTGCCAGCAGCCAGAACACCAGGACTAGCGGGGGAATCTACAATGAGCAGTTCTTC. It yields the protein CASSQNTRTSGGIYNEQFF.

The rearrangement uses TRBV3-1 (or the pseudogene TRBV3-2) and TRBJ2-2, with unresolved D. CDR3 size: 15 residues. The germline gives CDR1 LGHDT, CDR2 YNNKEL (reference sequence). The V and J ends lost 0 bases and 3 bases respectively, with 8 bases between them. CDR3 amino acids: CASSQDSQYTGELFF. The DNA of the CDR3 is TGTGCCAGCAGCCAAGATTCTCAGTACACCGGGGAGCTGTTTTTT.